The T cell receptor (beta chain) described here comes from a study of blood T cell repertoires in COVID-19. Looking at the study overall: The United States, Italy and Spain were the sources of the acute and convalescent COVID-19 samples. Sources were T cells, B-cell-depleted T cells, or PBMCs; the material itself was cDNA or gDNA.

Per the original data handling: Cell counts per sample came from amplifying reference gene primers. Libraries were prepared by immunoSEQ multiplex PCR; TCRdb keeps only in-frame clonotypes and omits some of them. D and trimming were read from the DNA, whereas the V and J calls and clone size are those reported in that table. This sample carries approximately 67,000 clones, 87% of them seen once, and the ten largest clones take approximately 19%. This CDR3 has 14 residues. V shed 0 bases and J shed 6 bases, with 11 bases lying between them. Germline V CDR1 and CDR2: SGHRS, YFSETQ. This clone was counted a single time.

This sequence joins TRBV5-1 and TRBJ2-3, with a weak D call TRBD2 (5 bases). This clonotype originated in a woman older than 75 with acute or convalescent COVID-19. Input material: peripheral blood. The CDR3 DNA reads as TGCGCCAGCAGCTTGGAAACTAGGGTCGATACGCAGTATTTT. It translates to CASSLETRVDTQYF.